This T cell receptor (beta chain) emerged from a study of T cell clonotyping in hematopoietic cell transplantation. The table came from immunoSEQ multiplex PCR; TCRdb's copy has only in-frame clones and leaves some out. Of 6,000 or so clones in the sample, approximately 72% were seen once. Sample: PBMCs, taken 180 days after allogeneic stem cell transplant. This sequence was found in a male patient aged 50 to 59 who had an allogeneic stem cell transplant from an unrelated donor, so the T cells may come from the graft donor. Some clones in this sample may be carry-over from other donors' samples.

As DNA, the CDR3 is TGTGCCAGCAGTTTACCCCCGGGACAGGGCAATCAGCCCCAGCATTTT. It encodes CASSLPPGQGNQPQHF. The chain joins TRBV28 to TRBJ1-5; 8 positions agree with TRBD1. The CDR3 is 16 residues long. Per the germline V gene, CDR1 is MDHEN and CDR2 is SYDVKM. V was pared by 2 bases and J by 2 bases, with 5 bases of the junction left unmatched.